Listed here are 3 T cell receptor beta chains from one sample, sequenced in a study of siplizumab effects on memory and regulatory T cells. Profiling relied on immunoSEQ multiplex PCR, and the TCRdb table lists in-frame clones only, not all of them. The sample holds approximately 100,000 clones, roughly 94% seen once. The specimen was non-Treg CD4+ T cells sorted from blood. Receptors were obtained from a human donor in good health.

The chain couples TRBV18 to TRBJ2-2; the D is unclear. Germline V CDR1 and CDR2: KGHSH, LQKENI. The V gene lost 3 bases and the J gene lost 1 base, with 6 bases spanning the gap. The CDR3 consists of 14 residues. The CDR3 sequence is CASSPYKNTGELFF. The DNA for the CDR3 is TGTGCCAGCTCACCCTACAAGAACACCGGGGAGCTGTTTTTT.

The CDR3 spells CASSLESVGRGTANEQFF. The DNA of the CDR3 is TGTGCCAGCAGCTTAGAGTCTGTGGGCCGTGGGACGGCGAATGAGCAGTTCTTC. The chain combines TRBV7-3 with TRBJ2-1; tentatively, D is TRBD1 or TRBD2 (5 bases each). Per the germline V gene, CDR1 is SGHTA and CDR2 is FQGTGA. The V and J ends lost 2 bases and 7 bases respectively, with 24 bases between them. The CDR3 is 18 amino acids.

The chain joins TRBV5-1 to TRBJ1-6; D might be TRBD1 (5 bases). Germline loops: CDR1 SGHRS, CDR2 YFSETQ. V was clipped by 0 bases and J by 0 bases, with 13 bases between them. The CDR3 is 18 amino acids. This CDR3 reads CASSLGGVAASYNSPLHF. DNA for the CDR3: TGCGCCAGCAGCTTGGGAGGGGTAGCGGCCTCCTATAATTCACCCCTCCACTTT.